The 9 T cell receptor beta chains presented below share a single source sample, sequenced in a study of CD8 T cells in Susac syndrome. The authors reverse transcribed roughly 0.5 to 1 ug RNA with random hexamers. TCRdb re-called the immunoSEQ multiplex PCR reads through MiXCR, storing one row per CDR3 protein. Of some 240,000 distinct CDR3 sequences in the sample, around 96% were seen once. The sequenced sample was CD4+ T cells from PBMCs. These TCRs come from a human donor with Susac syndrome.

The chain has TRBV6-6 and TRBJ2-3; 9 bases align to TRBD2. The V segment lost 4 bases and the J segment 5 bases; nucleotides outside the gene matches: 7. CDR3 length: 15 amino acids. The germline gives CDR1 MNHNY, CDR2 SVGAGI (reference sequence). The CDR3 loop reads CASSWVAGAGDTQYF. Written as DNA, the CDR3 is TGTGCCAGCAGTTGGGTAGCGGGAGCGGGAGATACGCAGTATTTT.

The gene calls are TRBV29-1 and TRBJ1-5, with 10 bases lining up with TRBD1. CDR3 length: 12 amino acids. Germline CDR1 is SQVTM and CDR2 is ANQGSEA. J was trimmed by 8 bases and V by 4 bases; bases with no gene match: 2. The CDR3 protein is CSVGTGGKPQHF. The CDR3 DNA reads TGCAGCGTTGGGACAGGGGGGAAGCCCCAGCATTTT. The full variable domain, its missing parts supplied by reference TRBV29-1 and TRBJ1-5, is SAVISQKPSRDICQRGTSLTIQCQVDSQVTMMFWYRQQPGQSLTLIATANQGSEATYESGFVIDKFPISRPNLTFSTLTVSNMSPEDSSIYLCSVGTGGKPQHFGDGTRLSIL.

The chain employs TRBV29-1 and TRBJ2-7; D unclear. Germline values: CDR1 SQVTM, CDR2 ANQGSEA. This CDR3 contains 11 residues. V was cut by 0 bases and J by 8 bases, with 8 bases left in between. CDR3 in DNA: TGCAGCGTTGAAGACCTGCGGCAGCAGTACTTC. Amino acid sequence: CSVEDLRQQYF.

The chain combines TRBV19 with TRBJ2-7, with 7 bases that match TRBD1. V shed 6 bases and J 6 bases; nucleotides not matched to a gene: 11. The CDR3 is 14 residues long. CDR1 is LNHDA and CDR2 is SQIVND in the germline V gene (reference sequence). The CDR3 protein is CASSKLQGLGEQYF. As DNA, the CDR3 is TGTGCCAGTAGCAAGCTACAGGGGCTAGGCGAGCAGTACTTC.

The chain carries TRBV27 and TRBJ2-3; 8 positions match TRBD2. The CDR3 loop spans 16 amino acids. V lost 6 bases, J lost 6 bases, and 14 bases stayed unmatched. Germline values: CDR1 MNHEY, CDR2 SMNVEV (reference sequence). CDR3 in amino acids: CASSPFSGTNDDTQYF. The CDR3 region has the DNA TGTGCCAGCAGCCCCTTTAGCGGGACCAACGACGATACGCAGTATTTT.

The chain employs TRBV10-3 and TRBJ2-5; the match to TRBD2 covers 8 bases. The CDR3 loop spans 14 amino acids. Germline V gene data show CDR1 as ENHRY and CDR2 as SYGVKD. The V gene end was trimmed by 4 bases and the J gene end by 5 bases; junction bases not matched to a gene: 6. The CDR3 loop reads CAISVRGGHETQYF. In DNA, the CDR3 is TGTGCCATCAGTGTTCGGGGGGGGCACGAGACCCAGTACTTC.

The chain joins TRBV24-1 to TRBJ2-6; D is unresolved. The germline V gene encodes CDR1 KGHDR and CDR2 SFDVKD. Trimming shortened V by 6 bases and J by 2 bases, and 1 base separated the two germline ends. This CDR3 is 12 amino acids long. This chain's CDR3 is CATSPGANVLTF. The CDR3 DNA reads as TGTGCCACCAGTCCTGGGGCCAACGTCCTGACTTTC.

The chain combines TRBV20-1 with TRBJ2-5, with D unresolved. Germline lookup yields CDR1 DFQATT and CDR2 SNEGSKA (reference sequence). Trimming left V 6 bases short and J 4 bases short, with 15 bases between. The CDR3 loop spans 13 amino acids. The chain's CDR3 is CSARVGWTETQYF. The CDR3 DNA reads as TGCAGTGCCCGAGTGGGGTGGACAGAGACCCAGTACTTC.

The chain is built from TRBV27 and TRBJ2-1; the D gene is possibly TRBD2 (6 bases). This CDR3 contains 14 residues. Germline V gene sequence: CDR1 MNHEY, CDR2 SMNVEV (reference sequence). With 5 bases removed from V and 5 bases from J, the gap between germline ends came to 13 bases. The CDR3, as DNA: TGTGCCAGCAGTAACCGGGAGATCCACAATGAGCAGTTCTTC. Its protein product is CASSNREIHNEQFF.